Listed below are T cell receptor beta chains from one sample, sequenced in a study of T cells after yellow fever vaccination. TCRdb recomputed calls from the 5' RACE reads with MiXCR, one row per CDR3 protein. The table lists about 170,000 distinct CDR3 sequences, approximately 9.9% of them singletons. The sample in question was CD8+ T cells sorted from PBMCs, obtained 15 days after the yellow fever booster vaccination. Receptor source: a man aged 18 to 35 who received the YFV17D yellow fever vaccine. Both conserved end residues are part of each CDR3. The order of the fields is D gene, V gene, J gene, CDR3 length, clone size, CDR3 protein, CDR3 DNA. The D gene is left open where the match is weak. Not all rows give a size; the values are once, few, many and, for expanded clones, a class.

-	TRBV28	TRBJ2-1	17	-	CASSHVNRQVSYNEQFF	TGTGCCAGCAGTCACGTAAATAGACAAGTCTCCTACAATGAGCAGTTCTTC
-	TRBV4-2	TRBJ2-7	12	many	CASSYETYEQYF	TGTGCCAGCAGTTACGAAACCTACGAGCAGTACTTC
-	TRBV4-3	TRBJ2-2	16	many	CASSQTGTVGDGELFF	TGCGCCAGCAGCCAAACCGGGACGGTGGGCGACGGGGAGCTGTTTTTT
TRBD1	TRBV6-6	TRBJ2-1	12	-	CATGTGNNEQFF	TGTGCCACAGGGACAGGGAACAATGAGCAGTTCTTC
-	TRBV27	TRBJ2-3	13	few	CASSWQTTDTQYF	TGTGCCAGCAGTTGGCAGACTACAGATACGCAGTATTTT
TRBD2	TRBV3-1	TRBJ2-5	17	few	CASSSPGLAGGWETQYF	TGTGCCAGCAGCTCTCCGGGACTAGCGGGGGGTTGGGAGACCCAGTACTTC
TRBD1	TRBV7-9	TRBJ2-5	14	few	CASSRSGQASAQYF	TGTGCCAGCAGCCGTTCGGGACAGGCATCGGCCCAGTACTTC
-	TRBV27	TRBJ1-3	18	few	CASSLVMPGRGSGNTIYF	TGTGCCAGCAGTTTAGTAATGCCAGGGAGAGGGTCTGGAAACACCATATATTTT
-	TRBV20-1	TRBJ1-2	15	-	CSARPGPDLNYGYTF	TGCAGTGCTAGACCCGGACCAGACCTTAACTATGGCTACACCTTC
TRBD2	TRBV6-2/TRBV6-3	TRBJ2-1	15	-	CASRTGLGGSDEQFF	TGTGCCAGCAGGACGGGACTAGGGGGTAGTGATGAGCAGTTCTTC
-	TRBV4-1	TRBJ2-1	13	-	CASSPEGDNEQFF	TGCGCCAGCAGCCCCGAGGGAGACAATGAGCAGTTCTTC
-	TRBV2	TRBJ1-1	12	-	CASSEAPLLAFF	TGTGCCAGCAGTGAAGCCCCGCTTCTAGCTTTCTTT
TRBD1	TRBV3-1	TRBJ2-5	15	few	CASSPKTGGRKTQYF	TGTGCCAGCAGCCCGAAAACAGGGGGGAGAAAGACCCAGTACTTC
TRBD2	TRBV4-2	TRBJ2-5	17	-	CASSQDGPSGYQETQYF	TGTGCCAGCAGCCAAGATGGACCTAGCGGGTACCAAGAGACCCAGTACTTC
-	TRBV4-3	TRBJ2-3	18	few	CASSQESRTGTGTDTQYF	TGCGCCAGCAGCCAAGAATCTCGCACCGGGACTGGCACAGATACGCAGTATTTT
-	TRBV10-2	TRBJ1-6	14	-	CASNRGGNNSPLHF	TGCGCCAGCAACCGGGGGGGGAATAATTCACCCCTCCACTTT
-	TRBV29-1	TRBJ2-5	10	many	CSVDFETQYF	TGCAGCGTTGACTTCGAGACCCAGTACTTC
-	TRBV4-1	TRBJ2-1	15	-	CASSLEGRGRDEQFF	TGCGCCAGCAGCCTGGAGGGACGGGGTAGGGATGAGCAGTTCTTC
-	TRBV4-2	TRBJ1-1	16	-	CASSQDGAGRGVEAFF	TGTGCCAGCAGCCAAGACGGTGCGGGGCGGGGCGTGGAAGCTTTCTTT
-	TRBV7-9	TRBJ2-3	14	few	CASSLYLGPGTQYF	TGTGCCAGCAGCTTATACTTGGGTCCCGGTACGCAGTATTTT
-	TRBV4-2	TRBJ1-1	13	few	CASSLLSATEAFF	TGTGCCAGCAGCCTCCTCTCGGCAACTGAAGCTTTCTTT
-	TRBV4-1	TRBJ1-1	13	few	CASSQESYTEAFF	TGCGCCAGCAGCCAAGAGTCATACACTGAAGCTTTCTTT
-	TRBV7-9	TRBJ1-1	15	-	CASSLDQVGRHEAFF	TGTGCCAGCAGCTTAGATCAGGTCGGCAGGCATGAAGCTTTCTTT
-	TRBV7-9	TRBJ1-2	14	-	CASSFPDPPYGYTF	TGTGCCAGCAGCTTTCCTGACCCTCCCTATGGCTACACCTTC
-	TRBV7-9	TRBJ1-2	13	few	CASSHTVDSGYTF	TGTGCCAGCAGCCATACAGTGGATAGTGGCTACACCTTC
-	TRBV11-2	TRBJ1-1	15	-	CASSLKAGTSAEAFF	TGTGCCAGCAGCTTAAAGGCAGGGACGAGCGCTGAAGCTTTCTTT
-	TRBV7-6	TRBJ1-5	13	once	CASSPSRNQPQHF	TGTGCCAGCAGTCCGTCACGGAATCAGCCCCAGCATTTT
-	TRBV11-2	TRBJ2-1	20	-	CASSLDPTPQGPNLPNEQFF	TGTGCCAGCAGCTTAGATCCTACTCCCCAGGGCCCCAACCTGCCCAATGAGCAGTTCTTC
TRBD2	TRBV5-1	TRBJ2-1	18	-	CASNPRLAGVFDNNEQFF	TGCGCCAGCAATCCGCGTCTAGCGGGGGTTTTTGACAACAATGAGCAGTTCTTC
-	TRBV12-3/TRBV12-4	TRBJ2-2	15	few	CASRHQGHFTGELFF	TGTGCCAGCAGGCATCAGGGACACTTCACCGGGGAGCTGTTTTTT
TRBD2	TRBV7-3	TRBJ2-3	15	-	CASSLGTTGGEEQYF	TGTGCCAGCAGCCTCGGGACAACGGGGGGGGAGGAGCAGTATTTT
-	TRBV12-3/TRBV12-4	TRBJ1-3	13	-	CATTMGPGNTIYF	TGTGCCACCACTATGGGGCCTGGAAACACCATATATTTT
TRBD2	TRBV5-1	TRBJ2-7	15	-	CASSLGSGGQYEQYF	TGCGCCAGCAGCTTGGGTAGCGGGGGTCAGTACGAGCAGTACTTC
TRBD2	TRBV20-1	TRBJ2-7	16	medium-sized	CSASTSGGAGFNEQYF	TGCAGTGCTTCGACTAGCGGGGGGGCCGGTTTTAACGAGCAGTACTTC
-	TRBV5-4	TRBJ1-3	15	few	CASSSSGYSGNTIYF	TGTGCCAGCAGCTCCTCCGGGTATTCTGGAAACACCATATATTTT
-	TRBV5-1	TRBJ2-3	16	few	CASSSQAAGSGDTQYF	TGCGCCAGCAGCTCCCAGGCAGCAGGGTCGGGAGATACGCAGTATTTT
TRBD1	TRBV7-9	TRBJ1-1	15	-	CASSLEGQLNTEAFF	TGTGCCAGCAGCTTAGAGGGACAGCTGAACACTGAAGCTTTCTTT
TRBD1	TRBV7-9	TRBJ1-2	14	-	CASSPRQGARGYTF	TGTGCCAGCAGCCCGCGACAGGGGGCGAGAGGCTACACCTTC
TRBD1	TRBV18	TRBJ1-2	15	-	CASSPSGTAVYGYTF	TGTGCCAGCTCACCGTCCGGGACAGCGGTCTATGGCTACACCTTC
-	TRBV4-2	TRBJ2-5	13	-	CASSQGNEETQYF	TGTGCCAGCAGCCAAGGGAACGAAGAGACCCAGTACTTC
TRBD2	TRBV10-3	TRBJ2-1	13	many	CAIKRLAGHEQFF	TGTGCCATCAAGAGACTAGCGGGGCATGAGCAGTTCTTC
-	TRBV7-8	TRBJ1-2	14	few	CASSFLDPGYGYTF	TGTGCCAGCAGCTTCCTCGACCCCGGCTATGGCTACACCTTC
-	TRBV4-1	TRBJ2-7	16	-	CASSPGLLGGNYEQYF	TGCGCCAGCAGCCCAGGGTTGTTGGGGGGAAACTACGAGCAGTACTTC
TRBD1	TRBV27	TRBJ1-2	15	-	CASSLSGQADYGYTF	TGTGCCAGCAGTTTATCAGGACAGGCAGACTATGGCTACACCTTC
-	TRBV12-3/TRBV12-4	TRBJ2-1	15	few	CASSPRGADYNEQFF	TGTGCCAGCAGTCCCCGAGGTGCTGACTACAATGAGCAGTTCTTC
-	TRBV6-5	TRBJ1-1	13	many	CASSYSMNTEAFF	TGTGCCAGCAGTTACTCCATGAACACTGAAGCTTTCTTT
-	TRBV7-2	TRBJ1-5	13	-	CASTYGGNQPQHF	TGTGCCAGCACCTACGGGGGCAATCAGCCCCAGCATTTT
-	TRBV9	TRBJ2-5	14	-	CASSASGTQETKYF	TGTGCCAGCAGCGCCTCAGGGACCCAAGAGACCAAGTACTTC
TRBD2	TRBV7-2	TRBJ2-1	15	many	CASSLGGVGENEQFF	TGTGCCAGCAGCTTGGGAGGGGTTGGCGAGAATGAGCAGTTCTTC
-	TRBV19	TRBJ1-5	13	-	CASSVTLNQPQHF	TGTGCCAGTAGTGTGACTCTTAATCAGCCCCAGCATTTT